This T cell receptor beta chain is from a study of blood T cell repertoires in COVID-19 (TCRdb year 2020). Study-level background: The collaborator samples originated in the United States, Italy and Spain and spanned the acute and convalescent phases of COVID-19. The material from the prospective study consisted of cDNA or gDNA derived from T cells, B-cell-depleted T cells, or PBMCs. Deeply sampled blood TCRbeta repertoires from subjects exposed to, actively infected with, or recovered from COVID-19 were included in the dataset. The repertoires were released in a freely available public database meant as a resource for research on the immune response to SARS-CoV-2. Samples were obtained from the ongoing ImmuneRACE study (first 160 participants) and from roughly 1,300 subjects provided by 6 global collaborators. A de-identified subject ID, COVID-19 status, age in years and sex were almost always included in the sample metadata. Where available, HLA class I and class II types were taken from metadata supplied by the sample provider and were not determined by assay-based typing.

The CDR3 sequence holds 15 residues, the cysteine and phenylalanine included. Only the CDR3 DNA stays, 45 bases, in frame from base 1. The germline V gene (reference sequence) yields LNHDA for CDR1 and SQIVND for CDR2. The V end loses 0 bases and the J end loses 3 bases, and a stretch of 9 bases separates them. The paper as a whole reports these results and caveats: How much clinical and demographic metadata was included differed by source and by participant, and the metadata was provided uncurated.

On this clone itself: Its recognized antigen is unknown. Per-base quality was not reported, and no clone a single base away is much larger than it.

TCRbeta CDR3 regions were amplified from genomic DNA using the immunoSEQ Assay, a bias-controlled multiplex PCR. The study's processing was this. The number of nucleated cells in each sample was estimated by amplification of reference gene primers within the assay. Sequence reads were collapsed and filtered to measure the absolute abundance of every unique TCRbeta CDR3 rearrangement. For each sample, productive Simpson clonality was calculated as the square root of Simpson's diversity index over productive rearrangements. Held by TCRdb, this immuneACCESS table contains in-frame sequences only and omits some clones. Under half of the omission traces to an unresolved V gene where checked; the cause of the rest is unknown. The DNA was the basis for D and trimming; V, J and clone size are from that table. The sample table shows under 300,000 clones, and around 80% are seen once. Over 4.5% of the sample comes from the top ten.

The collaborating institutions used their own protocols to collect whole blood in K2EDTA tubes. For TCRbeta analysis, collaborators shipped samples in one of three forms: frozen whole blood, isolated PBMCs, or DNA extracted from either of those sample types. The V and J genes are TRBV19 and TRBJ1-5, with a tentative D gene TRBD1 over 5 matching bases. Sample: peripheral blood. The sequence came from a human donor in a cohort sampled during active COVID-19. DNA sequence: TGTGCCAGTAGTATAGAACAGGCATTCAATCAGCCCCAGCATTTT. This codes for CASSIEQAFNQPQHF.